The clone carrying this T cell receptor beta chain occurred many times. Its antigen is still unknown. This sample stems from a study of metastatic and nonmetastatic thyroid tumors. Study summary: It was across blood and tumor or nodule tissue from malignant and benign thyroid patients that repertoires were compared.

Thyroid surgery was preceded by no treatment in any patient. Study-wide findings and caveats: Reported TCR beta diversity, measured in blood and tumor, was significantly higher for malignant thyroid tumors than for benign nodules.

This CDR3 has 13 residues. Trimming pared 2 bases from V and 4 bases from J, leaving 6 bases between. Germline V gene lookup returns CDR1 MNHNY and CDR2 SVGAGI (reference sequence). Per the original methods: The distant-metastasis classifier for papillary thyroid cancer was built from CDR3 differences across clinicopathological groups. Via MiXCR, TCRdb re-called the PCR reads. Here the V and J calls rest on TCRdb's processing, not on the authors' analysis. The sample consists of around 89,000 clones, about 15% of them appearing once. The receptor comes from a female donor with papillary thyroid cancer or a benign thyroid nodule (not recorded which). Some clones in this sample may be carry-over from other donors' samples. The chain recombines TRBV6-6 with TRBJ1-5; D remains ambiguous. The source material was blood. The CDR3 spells CASSYSVNQPQHF. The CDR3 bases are TGTGCCAGCAGTTACAGCGTAAATCAGCCCCAGCATTTT.